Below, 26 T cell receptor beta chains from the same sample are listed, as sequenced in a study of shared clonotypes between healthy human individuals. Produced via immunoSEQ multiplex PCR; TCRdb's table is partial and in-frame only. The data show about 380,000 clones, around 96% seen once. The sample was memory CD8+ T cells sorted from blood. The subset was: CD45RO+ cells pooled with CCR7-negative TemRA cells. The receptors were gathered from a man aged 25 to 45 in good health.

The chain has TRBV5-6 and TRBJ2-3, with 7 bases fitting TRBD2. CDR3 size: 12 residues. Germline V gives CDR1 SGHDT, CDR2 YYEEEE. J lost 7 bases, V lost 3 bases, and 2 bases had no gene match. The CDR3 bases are TGTGCCAGCAGCTGGACTAGAAATACGCAGTATTTT. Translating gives CASSWTRNTQYF.

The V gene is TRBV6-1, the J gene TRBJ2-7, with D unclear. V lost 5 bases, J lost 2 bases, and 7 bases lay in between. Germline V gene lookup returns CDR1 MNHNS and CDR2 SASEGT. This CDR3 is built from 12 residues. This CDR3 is CASSWVTYEQYF. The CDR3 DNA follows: TGTGCCAGCAGTTGGGTCACCTACGAGCAGTACTTC.

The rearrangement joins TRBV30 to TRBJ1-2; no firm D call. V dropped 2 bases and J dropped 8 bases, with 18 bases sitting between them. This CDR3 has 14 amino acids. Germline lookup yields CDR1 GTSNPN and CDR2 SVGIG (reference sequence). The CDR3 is CAWSTIDLRWGYTF. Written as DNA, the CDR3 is TGTGCCTGGAGTACGATTGACCTCAGATGGGGCTACACCTTC.

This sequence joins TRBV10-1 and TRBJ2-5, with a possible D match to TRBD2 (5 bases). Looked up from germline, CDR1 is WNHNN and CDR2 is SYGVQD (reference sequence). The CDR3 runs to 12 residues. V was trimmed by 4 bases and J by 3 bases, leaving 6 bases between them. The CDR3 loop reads CASSAGKETQYF. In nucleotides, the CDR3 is TGCGCCAGCAGTGCCGGGAAAGAGACCCAGTACTTC.

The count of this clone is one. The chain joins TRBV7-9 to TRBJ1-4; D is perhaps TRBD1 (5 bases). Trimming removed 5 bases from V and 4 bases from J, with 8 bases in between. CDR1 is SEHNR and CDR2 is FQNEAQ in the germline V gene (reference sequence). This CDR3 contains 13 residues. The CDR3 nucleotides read TGTGCCAGCAGCCAGGGCGGTAATGAAAAACTGTTTTTT. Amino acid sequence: CASSQGGNEKLFF.

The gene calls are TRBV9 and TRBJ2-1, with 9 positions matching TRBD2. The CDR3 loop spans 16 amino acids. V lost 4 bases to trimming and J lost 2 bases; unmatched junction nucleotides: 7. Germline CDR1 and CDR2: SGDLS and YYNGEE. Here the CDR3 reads CASSPGASGAYNEQFF. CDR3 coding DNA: TGTGCCAGCAGCCCCGGGGCTAGCGGGGCCTACAATGAGCAGTTCTTC. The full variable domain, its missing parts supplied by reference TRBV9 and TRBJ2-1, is DSGVTQTPKHLITATGQRVTLRCSPRSGDLSVYWYQQSLDQGLQFLIQYYNGEERAKGNILERFSAQQFPDLHSELNLSSLELGDSALYFCASSPGASGAYNEQFFGPGTRLTVL.

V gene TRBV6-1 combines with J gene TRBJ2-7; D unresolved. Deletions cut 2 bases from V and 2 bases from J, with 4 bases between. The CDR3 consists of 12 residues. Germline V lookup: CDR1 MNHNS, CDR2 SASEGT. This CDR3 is CASSEQTYEQYF. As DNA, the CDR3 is TGTGCCAGCAGTGAACAAACCTACGAGCAGTACTTC.

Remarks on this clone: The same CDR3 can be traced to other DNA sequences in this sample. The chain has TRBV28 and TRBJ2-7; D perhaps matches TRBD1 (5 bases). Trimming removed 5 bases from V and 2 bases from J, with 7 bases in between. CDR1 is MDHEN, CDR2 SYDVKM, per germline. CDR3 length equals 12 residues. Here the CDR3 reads CASSDSPYEQYF. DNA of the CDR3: TGTGCCAGCAGTGACAGTCCCTACGAGCAGTACTTC.

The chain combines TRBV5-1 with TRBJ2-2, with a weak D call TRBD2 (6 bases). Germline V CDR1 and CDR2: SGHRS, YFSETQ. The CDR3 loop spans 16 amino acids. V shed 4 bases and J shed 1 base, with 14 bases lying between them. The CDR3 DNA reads TGCGCCAGCAGCCCCTCTGGGGGGTGGAACACCGGGGAGCTGTTTTTT. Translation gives CASSPSGGWNTGELFF. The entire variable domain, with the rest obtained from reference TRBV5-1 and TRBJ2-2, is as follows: KAGVTQTPRYLIKTRGQQVTLSCSPISGHRSVSWYQQTPGQGLQFLFEYFSETQRNKGNFPGRFSGRQFSNSRSEMNVSTLELGDSALYLCASSPSGGWNTGELFFGEGSRLTVL.

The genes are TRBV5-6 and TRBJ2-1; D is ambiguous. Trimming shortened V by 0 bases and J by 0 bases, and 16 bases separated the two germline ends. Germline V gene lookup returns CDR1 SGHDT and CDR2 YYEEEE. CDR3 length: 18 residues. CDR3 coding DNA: TGTGCCAGCAGCTTGGTATTTTCCTTCATGAGCTCCTACAATGAGCAGTTCTTC. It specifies CASSLVFSFMSSYNEQFF.

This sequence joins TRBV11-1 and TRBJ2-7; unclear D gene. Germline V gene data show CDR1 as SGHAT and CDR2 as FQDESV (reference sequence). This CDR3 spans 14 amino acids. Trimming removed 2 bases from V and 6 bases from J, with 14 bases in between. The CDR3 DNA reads TGTGCCAGCAGCTTAATGGGTAGCAGAAGCGAGCAGTACTTC. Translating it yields CASSLMGSRSEQYF.

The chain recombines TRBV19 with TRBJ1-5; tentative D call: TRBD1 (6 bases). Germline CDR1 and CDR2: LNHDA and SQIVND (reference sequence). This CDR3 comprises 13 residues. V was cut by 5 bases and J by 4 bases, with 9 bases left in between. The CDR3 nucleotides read TGTGCCAGTAGTCCCACAGGGAATCAGCCCCAGCATTTT. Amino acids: CASSPTGNQPQHF.

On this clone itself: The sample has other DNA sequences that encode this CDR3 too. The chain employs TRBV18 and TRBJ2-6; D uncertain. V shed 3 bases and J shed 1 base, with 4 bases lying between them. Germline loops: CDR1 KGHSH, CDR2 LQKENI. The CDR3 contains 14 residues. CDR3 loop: CASSPLSGANVLTF. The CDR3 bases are TGTGCCAGCTCACCCCTATCTGGGGCCAACGTCCTGACTTTC.

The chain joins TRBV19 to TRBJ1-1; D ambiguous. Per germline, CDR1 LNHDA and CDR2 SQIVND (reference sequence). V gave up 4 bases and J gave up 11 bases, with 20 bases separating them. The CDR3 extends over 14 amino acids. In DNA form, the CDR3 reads TGTGCCAGTAGTACCCGGGCCGCCCTGAGGGAGGCTTTCTTT. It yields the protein CASSTRAALREAFF.

The CDR3 loop is CASSLPFSGNTIYF. CDR3 in DNA: TGTGCCAGCAGCTTACCGTTCTCTGGAAACACCATATATTTT. The rearrangement links TRBV5-5 to TRBJ1-3; D is unresolved. Germline V gene data show CDR1 as SGHKS and CDR2 as YYEKEE (reference sequence). V was cut by 2 bases and J by 0 bases, with 6 bases left in between. This CDR3 has 14 amino acids.

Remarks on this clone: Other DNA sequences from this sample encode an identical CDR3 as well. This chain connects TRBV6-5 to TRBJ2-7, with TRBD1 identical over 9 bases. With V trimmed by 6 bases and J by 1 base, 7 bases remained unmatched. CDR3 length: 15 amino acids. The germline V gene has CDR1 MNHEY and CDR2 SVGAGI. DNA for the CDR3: TGTGCCAGCAGCGGAAACAGGGGGCGATCCTACGAGCAGTACTTC. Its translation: CASSGNRGRSYEQYF.

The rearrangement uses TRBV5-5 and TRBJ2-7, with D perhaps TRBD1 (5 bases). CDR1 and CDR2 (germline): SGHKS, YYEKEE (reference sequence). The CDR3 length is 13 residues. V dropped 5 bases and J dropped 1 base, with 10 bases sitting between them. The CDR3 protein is CASRPDSSYEQYF. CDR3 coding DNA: TGTGCCAGCAGACCAGACAGTTCCTACGAGCAGTACTTC.

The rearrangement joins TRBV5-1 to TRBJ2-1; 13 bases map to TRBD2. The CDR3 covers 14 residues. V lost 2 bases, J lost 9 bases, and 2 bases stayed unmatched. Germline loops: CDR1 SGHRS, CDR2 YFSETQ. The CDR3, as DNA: TGCGCCAGCAGCTTAAGACTAGCGGGAGGTGAGCAGTTCTTC. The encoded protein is CASSLRLAGGEQFF.

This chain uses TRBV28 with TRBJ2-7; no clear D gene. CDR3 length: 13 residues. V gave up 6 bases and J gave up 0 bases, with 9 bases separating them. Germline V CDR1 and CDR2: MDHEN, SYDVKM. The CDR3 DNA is TGTGCCAGCAGGGTCACGTACTCCTACGAGCAGTACTTC. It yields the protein CASRVTYSYEQYF.

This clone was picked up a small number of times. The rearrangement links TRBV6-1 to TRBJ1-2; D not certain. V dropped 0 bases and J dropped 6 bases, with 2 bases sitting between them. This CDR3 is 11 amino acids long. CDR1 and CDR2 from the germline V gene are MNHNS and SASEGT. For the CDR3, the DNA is TGTGCCAGCAGTGAAGCGGATGGCTACACCTTC. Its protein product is CASSEADGYTF.

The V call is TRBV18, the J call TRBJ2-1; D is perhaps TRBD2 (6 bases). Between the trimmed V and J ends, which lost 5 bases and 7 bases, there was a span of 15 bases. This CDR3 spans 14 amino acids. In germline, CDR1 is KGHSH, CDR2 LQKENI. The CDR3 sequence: CASSGRRDTNEQFF. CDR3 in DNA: TGTGCCAGCTCAGGGAGGCGGGATACGAATGAGCAGTTCTTC.

This CDR3 is CASSIPRANYGYTF. The CDR3 coding sequence is TGTGCCAGTAGTATACCCAGGGCCAACTATGGCTACACCTTC. The chain carries TRBV19 and TRBJ1-2; a possible D gene is TRBD1 (5 bases). The V and J ends lost 2 bases and 2 bases respectively, with 9 bases between them. The CDR3 has 14 amino acids. The germline V gene has CDR1 LNHDA and CDR2 SQIVND (reference sequence).

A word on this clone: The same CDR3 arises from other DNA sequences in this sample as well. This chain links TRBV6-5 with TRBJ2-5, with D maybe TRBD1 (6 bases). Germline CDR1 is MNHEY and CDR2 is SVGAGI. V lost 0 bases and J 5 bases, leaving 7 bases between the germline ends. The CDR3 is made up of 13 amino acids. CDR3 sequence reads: CASSYSRGETQYF. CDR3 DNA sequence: TGTGCCAGCAGTTACTCAAGGGGGGAGACCCAGTACTTC.

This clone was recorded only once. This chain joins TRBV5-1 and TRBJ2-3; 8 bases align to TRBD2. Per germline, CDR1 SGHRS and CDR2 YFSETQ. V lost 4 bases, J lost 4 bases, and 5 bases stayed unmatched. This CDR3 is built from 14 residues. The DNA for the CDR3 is TGCGCCAGCAGCCGGGCGGGAGGTTCAGATACGCAGTATTTT. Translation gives CASSRAGGSDTQYF.

The CDR3 loop is CASSAVRGELFF. In nucleotides, the CDR3 is TGTGCCAGCAGCGCGGTGCGGGGGGAGCTGTTTTTT. J is TRBJ2-2 and V is TRBV9; D is uncertain. The CDR3 runs to 12 residues. In germline, CDR1 is SGDLS, CDR2 YYNGEE. The V and J ends lost 3 bases and 8 bases respectively, with 8 bases between them.

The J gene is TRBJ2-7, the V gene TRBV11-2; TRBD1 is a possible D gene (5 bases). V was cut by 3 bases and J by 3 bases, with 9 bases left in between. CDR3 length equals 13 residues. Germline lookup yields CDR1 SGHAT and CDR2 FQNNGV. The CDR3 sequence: CASSFGHRYEQYF. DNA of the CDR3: TGTGCCAGCAGCTTTGGACACCGCTACGAGCAGTACTTC.